This entry features one T cell receptor beta chain sequence. This record comes from a study of blood T cell repertoires in COVID-19. For the study at large: PBMCs, B-cell-depleted T cells, or T cells were the source of the cDNA or gDNA that made up the material.

In the original workflow: Estimation of nucleated cell counts relied on the amplification of reference gene primers. TCRdb keeps only in-frame clones here, not all; method: immunoSEQ multiplex PCR. V, J and clone size derive from that table, while D and trimming were established from the DNA sequence. The sample has 55,000 to 75,000 clones; about two thirds are singletons. This TCR was recovered from a woman aged 70-85 years with COVID-19, enrolled during active disease. The sequencing input was peripheral blood.

CDR3 amino acids: CASSRLAEGQETQYF. DNA for the CDR3: TGTGCCAGCAGTCGACTAGCGGAGGGACAAGAGACCCAGTACTTC. This chain joins TRBV6-5 and TRBJ2-5; 9 nucleotides match TRBD2. Germline V CDR1 and CDR2: MNHEY, SVGAGI. The CDR3 has 15 residues. The junction had 6 bases not matched to a gene; V was cut back by 5 bases and J by 2 bases.